The present entry profiles one T cell receptor beta chain with its context. Germline CDR1 is SGHDT and CDR2 is YYEEEE. V was cut by 2 bases and J by 3 bases, with 17 bases left in between. CDR3 length equals 16 residues. The entry originates in a study of control samples from healthy donors and cancer patients. Repertoires were generated with immunoSEQ multiplex PCR, while TCRdb's copy carries only in-frame clones and drops some. The table lists more than 100,000 clones, roughly 90% of them singletons. The clonotype was recovered from a man aged 55-75 years with lung cancer. The rearrangement joins TRBV5-6 to TRBJ1-2; TRBD1 is a possible D gene (6 bases). The sequencing sample was made of PBMCs. CDR3 loop: CASSFLGARSDYGYTF. CDR3 DNA sequence: TGTGCCAGCAGCTTCTTGGGGGCTCGGTCTGACTATGGCTACACCTTC.